These 8 T cell receptor beta chains originate from one sample sequenced in a study of blood T cell repertoires in COVID-19. The assay was immunoSEQ multiplex PCR, and TCRdb's table has in-frame clones only and misses some. The data hold approximately 81,000 clones, with around 92% observed a single time. The sample consisted of peripheral blood. The receptors stem from a woman aged 50 to 65 in a cohort sampled during active COVID-19.

This clone was seen a single time. V usage is TRBV3-1 (or the pseudogene TRBV3-2) and J usage is TRBJ1-1; D uncertain. V lost 1 base to trimming and J lost 0 bases, with 3 bases between them. Germline V gene data show CDR1 as LGHDT and CDR2 as YNNKEL (reference sequence). The CDR3 totals 13 residues. This CDR3 is CASSQVVNTEAFF. CDR3 in DNA: TGTGCCAGCAGCCAAGTAGTGAACACTGAAGCTTTCTTT.

This chain uses TRBV11-3 with TRBJ2-7; 10 nucleotides match TRBD2. Germline CDR1 and CDR2: SGHNT and YENEEA. V shed 3 bases and J 6 bases; nucleotides not matched to a gene: 2. The CDR3 is 13 residues long. This CDR3 is CASSFTSGTEQYF. In nucleotides, the CDR3 is TGTGCCAGCAGCTTCACTAGCGGGACCGAGCAGTACTTC.

The J gene is TRBJ2-1, the V gene TRBV20-1, with D possibly being TRBD2 (7 bases). V lost 6 bases and J 10 bases, leaving 13 bases between the germline ends. Germline V lookup: CDR1 DFQATT, CDR2 SNEGSKA (reference sequence). This CDR3 region has 11 residues. CDR3: CSAKKGGEQFF. The CDR3 DNA is TGCAGTGCGAAGAAGGGGGGGGAGCAGTTCTTC.

This sequence joins TRBV6-5 and TRBJ1-4; the D gene is possibly TRBD1 (5 bases). The CDR3 runs to 15 residues. V dropped 5 bases and J dropped 4 bases, with 14 bases sitting between them. From germline, CDR1 is MNHEY and CDR2 SVGAGI. In DNA form, the CDR3 reads TGTGCCAGCAGTACCCCGGGGGGGGGTAATGAAAAACTGTTTTTT. Protein: CASSTPGGGNEKLFF.

The chain has TRBV7-2 and TRBJ2-7; possibly TRBD2 for D (6 bases). V lost 3 bases and J lost 2, with 11 bases in between. The CDR3 covers 14 residues. Germline V lookup: CDR1 SGHTA, CDR2 FQGNSA. The CDR3: CASSLAGRAYEQYF. DNA of the CDR3: TGTGCCAGCAGCTTGGCGGGGCGCGCCTACGAGCAGTACTTC. Using reference TRBV7-2 and TRBJ2-7 for the parts outside the CDR3, the full variable domain is GAGVSQSPSNKVTEKGKDVELRCDPISGHTALYWYRQSLGQGLEFLIYFQGNSAPDKSGLPSDRFSAERTGGSVSTLTIQRTQQEDSAVYLCASSLAGRAYEQYFGPGTRLTVT.

The chain is built from TRBV18 and TRBJ1-4, with a weak D call TRBD1 (5 bases). The germline V gene has CDR1 KGHSH and CDR2 LQKENI. V lost 1 base and J 2 bases, leaving 5 bases between the germline ends. The CDR3 consists of 14 residues. The CDR3 region has the DNA TGTGCCAGCTCACCACGACAGACTAATGAAAAACTGTTTTTT. Encoded protein: CASSPRQTNEKLFF. The complete variable domain, with remaining parts taken from reference TRBV18 and TRBJ1-4, reads NAGVMQNPRHLVRRRGQEARLRCSPMKGHSHVYWYRQLPEEGLKFMVYLQKENIIDESGMPKERFSAEFPKEGPSILRIQQVVRGDSAAYFCASSPRQTNEKLFFGSGTQLSVL.

The chain links TRBV5-1 to TRBJ2-7; D is possibly TRBD1 (6 bases). V shed 2 bases and J shed 2 bases, with 8 bases lying between them. The CDR3 runs to 13 residues. Per germline, CDR1 SGHRS and CDR2 YFSETQ. CDR3 region: CASSLQGPYEQYF. In nucleotides, the CDR3 is TGCGCCAGCAGCTTACAGGGTCCCTACGAGCAGTACTTC.

This clone has only one observation. The chain joins TRBV3-1 (or the pseudogene TRBV3-2) to TRBJ1-2, with 8 bases identical to TRBD1. V lost 1 base, J lost 4 bases, and 5 bases stayed unmatched. The CDR3 consists of 15 residues. Per the germline V gene, CDR1 is LGHDT and CDR2 is YNNKEL (reference sequence). This CDR3 reads CASSQGYRGSYGYTF. The CDR3, as DNA: TGTGCCAGCAGCCAAGGGTACAGGGGGAGCTATGGCTACACCTTC.